These 16 T cell receptor beta chains share one sample of origin, sequenced in a study of T cell responses to AZD1222 COVID-19 vaccine. Repertoires were generated with immunoSEQ multiplex PCR, while TCRdb's copy carries only in-frame clones and drops some. The profile shows 95,000 to 150,000 clones, about nine tenths of them singletons. The sample was peripheral blood, taken on day 0 of AZD1222 vaccination. The receptors were sampled from an adult in good health.

The gene calls are TRBV19 and TRBJ1-4; 7 bases align to TRBD1. The V gene end was trimmed by 5 bases and the J gene end by 4 bases; junction bases not matched to a gene: 7. Per germline, CDR1 LNHDA and CDR2 SQIVND (reference sequence). This CDR3 has 15 amino acids. The CDR3 here is CASSRTGALNEKLFF. DNA for the CDR3: TGTGCCAGTAGTCGGACAGGAGCCCTTAATGAAAAACTGTTTTTT. Together with reference TRBV19 and TRBJ1-4, the CDR3 gives the full variable domain: DGGITQSPKYLFRKEGQNVTLSCEQNLNHDAMYWYRQDPGQGLRLIYYSQIVNDFQKGDIAEGYSVSREKKESFPLTVTSAQKNPTAFYLCASSRTGALNEKLFFGSGTQLSVL.

The chain uses TRBV18 and TRBJ1-4; 7 bases map to TRBD1. The CDR3 length is 16 residues. Germline CDR1 reads KGHSH; CDR2 reads LQKENI. V lost 5 bases to trimming and J lost 4 bases; unmatched junction nucleotides: 10. The CDR3 DNA is TGTGCCAGCTCATTAAGCGGAGGGGGCATTAATGAAAAACTGTTTTTT. Its translation: CASSLSGGGINEKLFF.

The V gene is TRBV4-1, the J gene TRBJ2-2, with D perhaps matching TRBD1 (6 bases). V lost 4 bases and J 1 base, leaving 16 bases between the germline ends. This CDR3 is 17 amino acids long. Germline V gene lookup returns CDR1 MGHRA and CDR2 YSYEKL. CDR3 loop: CASSRSGHFQNTGELFF. The CDR3 DNA is TGCGCCAGCAGCCGCTCGGGACACTTTCAGAACACCGGGGAGCTGTTTTTT.

V gene TRBV7-2 combines with J gene TRBJ2-6; D is unresolved. Per germline, CDR1 SGHTA and CDR2 FQGNSA. Trimming shortened V by 5 bases and J by 0 bases, and 8 bases separated the two germline ends. The CDR3 runs to 15 residues. In DNA form, the CDR3 reads TGTGCCAGCAGCCCTCAACTCTCTGGGGCCAACGTCCTGACTTTC. Translating gives CASSPQLSGANVLTF.

CDR3 nucleotide sequence: TGTGCCATCAGTGAGTCGCAGGGATTGAACACTGAAGCTTTCTTT. Its translation is CAISESQGLNTEAFF. This chain joins TRBV10-3 and TRBJ1-1, with D possibly matching TRBD1 (5 bases). Germline V lookup: CDR1 ENHRY, CDR2 SYGVKD. The V end was cut by 0 bases, the J end by 0 bases, with 8 bases between. CDR3 length: 15 amino acids.

This chain joins TRBV6-5 and TRBJ2-5, with TRBD1 matching 7 bases. The germline V gene encodes CDR1 MNHEY and CDR2 SVGAGI. This CDR3 has 15 residues. V gave up 2 bases and J gave up 4 bases; unmatched junction bases: 7. CDR3 protein: CASSYGGQAGETQYF. CDR3 nucleotide sequence: TGTGCCAGCAGTTACGGCGGACAGGCGGGAGAGACCCAGTACTTC.

The V and J genes are TRBV4-2 and TRBJ2-7, with D hard to call. Germline CDR1 LGHNA, CDR2 YNFKEQ. The CDR3 covers 15 residues. V lost 1 base to trimming and J lost 6 bases, with 16 bases between them. As DNA, the CDR3 is TGTGCCAGCAGCCAAGCATCCACAGTCGTATCCGAGCAGTACTTC. Residues: CASSQASTVVSEQYF.

The chain uses TRBV7-6 and TRBJ1-6; TRBD1 might be the D (5 bases). The germline V and J ends were trimmed by 5 bases and 7 bases, with 18 bases remaining between them. CDR1 and CDR2 (germline): SGHVS, FNYEAQ. The CDR3 sequence is 16 residues long. DNA for the CDR3: TGTGCCAGCAGCGCCTACCCTAAGGGGAAGAATTCACCCCTCCACTTT. Its translation: CASSAYPKGKNSPLHF.

V gene TRBV12-3 or TRBV12-4 combines with J gene TRBJ1-2, with D unresolved. The CDR3 consists of 12 residues. Deletions cut 11 bases from V and 4 bases from J, with 14 bases between. CDR3 DNA: TGTGCCCAGCAAAGTGGCAGCTATGGCTACACCTTC. Translated, it gives CAQQSGSYGYTF.

The rearrangement uses TRBV19 and TRBJ1-5; D may be TRBD1 (5 bases). With 0 bases removed from V and 2 bases from J, the gap between germline ends came to 20 bases. Germline V CDR1 and CDR2: LNHDA, SQIVND (reference sequence). The CDR3 is 19 amino acids. The CDR3 bases are TGTGCCAGTAGTATAGACGGGGGTGGGGTTGGCGGCGGCAATCAGCCCCAGCATTTT. It encodes CASSIDGGGVGGGNQPQHF.

The sample holds one count of this clone. The J gene is TRBJ1-4, the V gene TRBV5-4; a weak D match, TRBD1 (6 bases). The CDR3 is 15 amino acids. Trimming removed 2 bases from V and 1 base from J, with 9 bases in between. Germline loops: CDR1 SGHNT, CDR2 YYREEE (reference sequence). The CDR3 spells CASSFRGGTNEKLFF. CDR3 sequence (DNA): TGTGCCAGCAGCTTCCGAGGGGGAACTAATGAAAAACTGTTTTTT.

This chain uses TRBV4-1 with TRBJ2-2; D call uncertain. This CDR3 region has 16 residues. Trimming took 2 bases from V and 5 from J, leaving 15 bases between them. CDR1 MGHRA and CDR2 YSYEKL come from the germline V gene. In nucleotides, the CDR3 is TGCGCCAGCAGCCAAACTGACCCACTGATTACCGGGGAGCTGTTTTTT. This codes for CASSQTDPLITGELFF.

The rearrangement uses TRBV21-1 and TRBJ1-1; the D call of TRBD1 is as the table states it, not checked on the DNA. TRBV21-1 is a known pseudogene. The CDR3 loop spans 15 amino acids. The CDR3 protein is CASSSRQIMNTEAFF. Here the CDR3 DNA reads TGTGCCAGCAGCAGCCGACAGATCATGAACACTGAAGCTTTCTTT.

The table lists this clone with a count of one. The chain recombines TRBV12-3 or TRBV12-4 with TRBJ1-5, with no clear D. The CDR3 is made up of 13 amino acids. V lost 2 bases to trimming and J lost 5 bases, with 7 bases between them. The DNA of the CDR3 is TGTGCCAGCAGTTTACTTGTAGATCAGCCCCAGCATTTT. It codes for CASSLLVDQPQHF.

The chain uses TRBV6-5 and TRBJ2-3; D gene uncertain. The CDR3 is 13 amino acids. CDR1 and CDR2 from the germline V gene are MNHEY and SVGAGI. V was shortened by 6 bases and J by 1 base, with 8 bases between the two germline ends. For the CDR3, the DNA is TGTGCCAGCAGCGGACCGGGCACAGATACGCAGTATTTT. Translation gives CASSGPGTDTQYF.

The chain carries TRBV5-1 and TRBJ2-7; D could derive from TRBD1 or TRBD2 (5 bases each). The V gene's germline CDR1 is SGHRS and CDR2 YFSETQ. The CDR3 covers 15 residues. V lost 0 bases to trimming and J lost 0 bases, with 10 bases between them. In DNA, the CDR3 is TGCGCCAGCAGCTTGGGGGACGGTAGCTCCTACGAGCAGTACTTC. This translates into CASSLGDGSSYEQYF.